The 24 T cell receptor beta chains reported below all come from one sample, sequenced in a study of T and B cells in COVID-19 patients. TRB was amplified from about 260-540 ng of blood genomic DNA. TRB rearrangements were amplified by multiplex PCR with BIOMED2 TRB-A/B primers. Via MiXCR, TCRdb re-called the multiplex PCR reads, giving one row per CDR3 protein. The data hold about 9,400 distinct CDR3 sequences, with 30% to 40% observed a single time. The sequencing input was blood. The receptors were sampled from a human donor who had recovered from COVID-19.

This clonotype counts as medium-sized. The chain is built from TRBV13 and TRBJ2-6; tentative D call: TRBD2 (5 bases). V was pared by 6 bases and J by 0 bases, with 15 bases between. The germline V gene has CDR1 PRHDT and CDR2 FYEKMQ (reference sequence). The CDR3 is 17 residues long. The DNA for the CDR3 is TGTGCCAGCAGGCACCGGGGAGCTGGCTCTGGGGCCAACGTCCTGACTTTC. It translates to CASRHRGAGSGANVLTF.

This clonotype was counted a few times. The J gene is TRBJ1-4, the V gene TRBV7-2; D remains unclear. Trimming shortened V by 5 bases and J by 8 bases, and 9 bases separated the two germline ends. Per the germline V gene, CDR1 is SGHTA and CDR2 is FQGNSA. The CDR3 loop spans 12 amino acids. The CDR3 sequence is CASSRAGEKLFF. For the CDR3, the DNA is TGTGCCAGCAGCCGCGCGGGGGAAAAACTGTTTTTT.

The rearrangement uses TRBV6-1 and TRBJ1-5, with D unclear. The CDR3 is made up of 14 amino acids. V shed 8 bases and J shed 3 bases, with 14 bases lying between them. Germline V gives CDR1 MNHNS, CDR2 SASEGT. The CDR3 is CASGGDYYNQPQHF. In DNA, the CDR3 is TGTGCCAGCGGCGGGGATTACTACAATCAGCCCCAGCATTTT.

By its share, this clonotype is medium-sized. The chain couples TRBV19 to TRBJ2-3; D may be TRBD1 (5 bases). CDR3 size: 16 residues. V gave up 1 base and J gave up 2 bases, with 13 bases separating them. Germline CDR1 and CDR2: LNHDA and SQIVND (reference sequence). This CDR3 reads CASSIVGARSTDTQYF. The CDR3 nucleotides read TGTGCCAGTAGTATAGTTGGGGCTAGGTCCACAGATACGCAGTATTTT.

This clonotype is labeled medium-sized. This rearrangement joins TRBV12-3 or TRBV12-4 to TRBJ2-5; 10 bases line up with TRBD2. The V segment lost 5 bases and the J segment 5 bases; nucleotides outside the gene matches: 8. The CDR3 totals 15 residues. CDR3 residues: CASSGSGGPWETQYF. The CDR3 bases are TGTGCCAGCAGTGGTAGCGGGGGGCCTTGGGAGACCCAGTACTTC.

The V call is TRBV6-5, the J call TRBJ1-4; no reliable D call. Germline CDR1 is MNHEY and CDR2 is SVGAGI. The CDR3 contains 15 residues. V lost 0 bases and J 5 bases, leaving 10 bases between the germline ends. CDR3 bases: TGTGCCAGCAGTTACTCGGCGTCGGCGAATGAAAAACTGTTTTTT. This gives the protein CASSYSASANEKLFF.

This clonotype has more than one count but fewer than ten. The rearrangement joins TRBV18 to TRBJ2-3; no firm D call. The CDR3 totals 15 residues. Trimming removed 3 bases from V and 6 bases from J, with 16 bases in between. Germline V lookup: CDR1 KGHSH, CDR2 LQKENI. CDR3 amino acids: CASSPLANAFDTQYF. The CDR3 DNA sequence: TGTGCCAGCTCACCGTTGGCAAATGCATTTGATACGCAGTATTTT. The full variable domain, completed using reference TRBV18 and TRBJ2-3, is NAGVMQNPRHLVRRRGQEARLRCSPMKGHSHVYWYRQLPEEGLKFMVYLQKENIIDESGMPKERFSAEFPKEGPSILRIQQVVRGDSAAYFCASSPLANAFDTQYFGPGTRLTVL.

This clonotype was counted between two and nine times. This chain connects TRBV6-5 to TRBJ1-1, with D possibly TRBD1 on 5 matching bases. Trimming pared 6 bases from V and 4 bases from J, leaving 9 bases between. The CDR3 has 12 amino acids. CDR1 MNHEY and CDR2 SVGAGI come from the germline V gene. The DNA of the CDR3 is TGTGCCAGCAGCAGGGTAGGCACTGAAGCTTTCTTT. Translated: CASSRVGTEAFF.

This sequence joins TRBV19 and TRBJ1-2; D unresolved. The V and J ends lost 5 bases and 1 base respectively, with 14 bases between them. CDR1 and CDR2 (germline): LNHDA, SQIVND (reference sequence). There are 15 residues in the CDR3. The CDR3 nucleotides read TGTGCCAGTAGTCCGAGTGGAGGAGTTAACTATGGCTACACCTTC. Translating gives CASSPSGGVNYGYTF.

The chain uses TRBV5-1 and TRBJ2-2; D is unclear. CDR1 is SGHRS, CDR2 YFSETQ, per germline. The CDR3 contains 14 residues. V was pared by 0 bases and J by 2 bases, with 5 bases between. The CDR3 coding sequence is TGCGCCAGCAGCTTGGTCCCTAACACCGGGGAGCTGTTTTTT. Encoded protein: CASSLVPNTGELFF.

This clonotype is classed as medium-sized (0.01 to 0.1%). This chain uses TRBV6-5 with TRBJ1-5; 7 nucleotides agree with TRBD1. V shed 0 bases and J 1 base; nucleotides not matched to a gene: 0. Germline assignment: CDR1 MNHEY and CDR2 SVGAGI. The length of the CDR3 is 15 residues. The CDR3 loop reads CASSYSGQSNQPQHF. The DNA of the CDR3 is TGTGCCAGCAGTTACTCGGGACAGAGCAATCAGCCCCAGCATTTT.

There are a few counts of this clonotype. The chain combines TRBV10-3 with TRBJ2-2; either TRBD1 or TRBD2 may fit D (5 bases each). This CDR3 has 14 amino acids. Germline values: CDR1 ENHRY, CDR2 SYGVKD. Trimming stripped 7 bases from V and 6 bases from J, with 15 bases between. Written as DNA, the CDR3 is TGTGCCATCACCCGGGACCCTCAAGCCGGGGAGCTGTTTTTT. This translates into CAITRDPQAGELFF.

There are a few counts of this clonotype. The chain has TRBV7-2 and TRBJ1-1; D may be TRBD1 (5 bases). V was trimmed by 2 bases and J by 3 bases, leaving 10 bases between them. The length of the CDR3 is 14 residues. Germline V gives CDR1 SGHTA, CDR2 FQGNSA. The CDR3 region has the DNA TGTGCCAGCAGCTTAATGGCCAGGGACACTGAAGCTTTCTTT. This gives the protein CASSLMARDTEAFF. The variable domain in full, completed from reference TRBV7-2 and TRBJ1-1, reads GAGVSQSPSNKVTEKGKDVELRCDPISGHTALYWYRQSLGQGLEFLIYFQGNSAPDKSGLPSDRFSAERTGGSVSTLTIQRTQQEDSAVYLCASSLMARDTEAFFGQGTRLTVV.

The chain recombines TRBV20-1 with TRBJ1-3; D remains ambiguous. Trimming removed 6 bases at V and 4 bases at J, with 13 bases between. CDR3 length: 13 residues. The germline gives CDR1 DFQATT, CDR2 SNEGSKA (reference sequence). The CDR3 loop is CSALIGSGNTIYF. The CDR3 nucleotides read TGCAGTGCGCTTATCGGGTCAGGAAACACCATATATTTT.

The chain combines TRBV10-3 with TRBJ1-2; 7 bases are shared with TRBD1. Losses at the gene ends were 0 bases for V and 6 bases for J; bases not matched to a gene: 10. The CDR3 totals 16 residues. Germline values: CDR1 ENHRY, CDR2 SYGVKD. CDR3 sequence reads: CAISESPGQAVHGYTF. CDR3 sequence (DNA): TGTGCCATCAGTGAGTCCCCTGGACAGGCCGTCCATGGCTACACCTTC.

This chain links TRBV12-3 or TRBV12-4 with TRBJ2-4; 7 bases are shared with TRBD1. The CDR3 consists of 17 residues. The ends lost 6 bases at V and 2 bases at J; junction bases unmatched: 13. Here the CDR3 DNA reads TGTGCCAGCAGCTACCTCAGGGGGATAAGATCCAAAAACATTCAGTACTTC. As protein: CASSYLRGIRSKNIQYF.

This clonotype came up a few times. V and J are TRBV6-1 and TRBJ1-2; the D is unclear. CDR1 MNHNS and CDR2 SASEGT come from the germline V gene. V lost 4 bases and J 4 bases, leaving 10 bases between the germline ends. There are 13 residues in the CDR3. CDR3 sequence reads: CASSGTSFYGYTF. For the CDR3, the DNA is TGTGCCAGCAGTGGAACGAGCTTCTATGGCTACACCTTC.

Only a few counts were recorded for this clonotype. The V gene is TRBV5-6, the J gene TRBJ2-4; 9 nucleotides agree with TRBD2. The CDR3 length is 13 residues. Trimming cost V 2 bases and J 10 bases; bases outside gene matches: 4. Germline loops: CDR1 SGHDT, CDR2 YYEEEE. This CDR3 is CASSLASGGIQYF. For the CDR3, the DNA is TGTGCCAGCAGCTTAGCAAGCGGGGGGATTCAGTACTTC. The whole variable domain, filled in from reference TRBV5-6 and TRBJ2-4, reads DAGVTQSPTHLIKTRGQQVTLRCSPKSGHDTVSWYQQALGQGPQFIFQYYEEEERQRGNFPDRFSGHQFPNYSSELNVNALLLGDSALYLCASSLASGGIQYFGAGTRLSVL.

This chain links TRBV20-1 with TRBJ2-5; 8 nucleotides align to TRBD1. Germline assignment: CDR1 DFQATT and CDR2 SNEGSKA (reference sequence). The V segment lost 3 bases and the J segment 0 bases; nucleotides outside the gene matches: 6. The CDR3 is 15 residues long. CDR3 sequence reads: CSASRDRRNQETQYF. DNA of the CDR3: TGCAGTGCTAGTAGGGACAGGAGAAACCAAGAGACCCAGTACTTC.

For this clonotype: One junction end disagrees with the germline gene, perhaps due to a read error. The rearrangement joins TRBV7-9 to TRBJ2-7; weak D call: TRBD1 (6 bases). The germline CDR1 and CDR2 sequences are SEHNR and FQNEAQ (reference sequence). CDR3 length: 12 amino acids. The CDR3 region has the DNA TGTGCCAGCAGCTACCGTGGACAGCCAGGCCACTTC. Protein: CASSYRGQPGHF.

The table lists this clonotype with a few counts. The genes are TRBV6-2 or TRBV6-3 and TRBJ2-5; the match to TRBD2 covers 7 bases. Germline lookup yields CDR1 MNHEY and CDR2 SVGEGT. The CDR3 runs to 15 residues. Losses at the gene ends were 2 bases for V and 1 base for J; bases not matched to a gene: 4. This chain's CDR3 is CASSYTSEPQETQYF. In DNA, the CDR3 is TGTGCCAGCAGTTACACTAGCGAACCCCAAGAGACCCAGTACTTC.

A word on this clonotype: A clone one base away is much larger, so this may be a read error. The chain combines TRBV12-3 or TRBV12-4 with TRBJ2-1; 9 bases map to TRBD2. This CDR3 contains 16 residues. CDR3 nucleotide sequence: TGTTCCAGCAGTTTAGGCGGGGGGGCCCGGGGCTCAGAGCAGTTCTTC. Translated, it gives CSSSLGGGARGSEQFF.

This clonotype is medium-sized within its sample. V gene TRBV5-6 combines with J gene TRBJ1-4; no clear D. The length of the CDR3 is 14 residues. V lost 3 bases to trimming and J lost 3 bases, with 9 bases between them. CDR1 is SGHDT and CDR2 is YYEEEE in the germline V gene. CDR3 protein: CASSYQSANEKLFF. The CDR3 coding sequence is TGTGCCAGCAGCTACCAATCAGCTAATGAAAAACTGTTTTTT.

J is TRBJ2-5 and V is TRBV7-6; no clear D gene. This CDR3 has 14 residues. Deletions cut 7 bases from V and 4 bases from J, with 16 bases between. CDR1 and CDR2 from the germline V gene are SGHVS and FNYEAQ. The CDR3: CASTTLGPRETQYF. CDR3 coding DNA: TGTGCCAGCACAACACTGGGCCCAAGAGAGACCCAGTACTTC. The whole variable domain, filled in from reference TRBV7-6 and TRBJ2-5, reads GAGVSQSPRYKVTKRGQDVALRCDPISGHVSLYWYRQALGQGPEFLTYFNYEAQQDKSGLPNDRFSAERPEGSISTLTIQRTEQRDSAMYRCASTTLGPRETQYFGPGTRLLVL.